These 7 T cell receptor beta chains were all obtained from the same sample, sequenced in a study of blood T cell repertoires in COVID-19 (dated by TCRdb to 2018 to 2021). Receptor libraries were prepared by the immunoSEQ multiplex PCR assay. TCRdb holds this immuneACCESS table with in-frame rearrangements only. Some clones are missing; in checked studies, unresolved V genes explain under half, and the rest has no known cause. The sample has some 210,000 clones on record, around nine tenths of them singletons. 5% to 8% of the sample belongs to the ten largest clones. Specimen: peripheral blood. These receptor sequences come from a woman aged 40 to 50 who had recovered from COVID-19.

This chain links TRBV27 with TRBJ2-7; D perhaps matches TRBD2 (5 bases). The germline V gene has CDR1 MNHEY and CDR2 SMNVEV (reference sequence). The CDR3 totals 12 residues. Trimming removed 5 bases from V and 6 bases from J, with 11 bases in between. The CDR3 sequence is CASSPPRGEQYF. DNA for the CDR3: TGTGCCAGCAGTCCCCCCCGGGGCGAGCAGTACTTC.

The rearrangement links TRBV5-5 to TRBJ1-5, with TRBD1 identical over 10 bases. Germline CDR1 is SGHKS and CDR2 is YYEKEE (reference sequence). This CDR3 is built from 15 residues. J lost 3 bases, V lost 4 bases, and 4 bases had no gene match. CDR3 sequence: CASSPGTGDNQPQHF. The CDR3 DNA reads TGTGCCAGCAGCCCGGGGACAGGGGACAATCAGCCCCAGCATTTT.

The chain couples TRBV19 to TRBJ1-2; 9 bases map to TRBD1. From germline, CDR1 is LNHDA and CDR2 SQIVND (reference sequence). V was clipped by 7 bases and J by 5 bases; unmatched bases: 8. This CDR3 comprises 14 residues. This CDR3 reads CASTPGQGGYGYTF. The CDR3 DNA follows: TGTGCCAGTACCCCGGGACAGGGAGGATATGGCTACACCTTC.

The chain combines TRBV29-1 with TRBJ2-7, with D maybe TRBD2 (6 bases). This CDR3 has 12 residues. The germline gives CDR1 SQVTM, CDR2 ANQGSEA. The V gene lost 6 bases and the J gene lost 6 bases, with 15 bases spanning the gap. The CDR3 reads CSVGRTGVEQYF. The CDR3 DNA reads TGCAGCGTCGGCAGAACGGGAGTCGAGCAGTACTTC.

V usage is TRBV12-5 and J usage is TRBJ1-4; tentatively, D is TRBD1 (5 bases). Germline-derived CDR1 and CDR2 are LGHNT and FRNRAP. The CDR3 covers 14 residues. Trimming pared 7 bases from V and 4 bases from J, leaving 13 bases between. Here the CDR3 DNA reads TGTGCTAGTGCCGGGGGTACCGGTAATGAAAAACTGTTTTTT. Residues: CASAGGTGNEKLFF.

The V call is TRBV6-4, the J call TRBJ1-1, with TRBD1 identical over 9 bases. This CDR3 contains 18 residues. The germline V gene encodes CDR1 MRHNA and CDR2 SNTAGT. The J segment lost 1 base and the V segment lost 0 bases, leaving 9 bases of the junction unmatched. DNA for the CDR3: TGTGCCAGCAGTGACTCCCCGGCCGGGACAGGGAGGAACACTGAAGCTTTCTTT. It translates to CASSDSPAGTGRNTEAFF.

The chain couples TRBV7-9 to TRBJ2-5; D may be TRBD2 (5 bases). This CDR3 region has 14 residues. Germline-derived CDR1 and CDR2 are SEHNR and FQNEAQ (reference sequence). Trimming left V 5 bases short and J 5 bases short, with 15 bases between. The CDR3 DNA follows: TGTGCCAGCAGCCCAACACTAGAACAGGAGACCCAGTACTTC. This sequence encodes CASSPTLEQETQYF.